These 21 T cell receptor beta chains came from one sample sequenced in a study of T cell clusters in autoimmune cytopenias. Multiplex touch-down PCR amplified TRB using TRB-A and TRB-B pools in one tube. Reprocessing the multiplex PCR reads, TCRdb reports a single entry for every CDR3 protein and omits DNA. This sample's table reports thousands of distinct CDR3 sequences. TRB amplification used approximately 250 ng of peripheral blood genomic DNA. Sequences were obtained from peripheral blood. The receptors originated from a human donor with an autoimmune cytopenia or autoimmune hepatitis (not recorded which).

This clonotype shows up as medium-sized by frequency. The chain employs TRBV6-5 and TRBJ2-2; without DNA, the TCRdb call of TRBD1 cannot be checked. The CDR3 runs 15 residues. From germline, CDR1 is MNHEY and CDR2 SVGAGI. CDR3 in amino acids: CASRTTTGNTGELFF.

This clonotype is classed as medium-sized (0.01 to 0.1%) by frequency. This rearrangement joins TRBV14 to TRBJ2-5; TCRdb gives TRBD2 as the D gene, but with no DNA this cannot be confirmed. The CDR3 is 14 amino acids. Germline loops: CDR1 SGHDN, CDR2 FVKESK. The chain's CDR3 is CASSQWRAQETQYF.

This clonotype shows up as medium-sized by frequency. The chain joins TRBV7-9 to TRBJ2-7; as DNA is missing, the TRBD1 call by TCRdb cannot be tested. Per the germline V gene, CDR1 is SEHNR and CDR2 is FQNEAQ (reference sequence). The CDR3 is 14 residues long. The CDR3 sequence: CASSSRDIAYEQYF.

This clonotype is identified as medium-sized from frequency. J is TRBJ1-1 and V is TRBV5-6; TCRdb's D call of TRBD1 is untestable without DNA. The CDR3 sequence is 14 residues long. From germline, CDR1 is SGHDT and CDR2 YYEEEE. The CDR3 reads CASSMRGKTQFAFF.

In terms of frequency, this clonotype is medium-sized. The chain recombines TRBV30 with TRBJ1-6; TCRdb reports TRBD1, a call that lacks DNA to check it against. Germline lookup yields CDR1 GTSNPN and CDR2 SVGIG (reference sequence). The CDR3 is 17 amino acids. This CDR3 is CASESWGPSSYNSPLHF.

This clonotype is classed as medium-sized by frequency. The chain has TRBV19 and TRBJ2-3. This CDR3 contains 13 residues. Germline CDR1 reads LNHDA; CDR2 reads SQIVND (reference sequence). The CDR3 here is CASSIASTDTQYF.

This clonotype shows up as medium-sized by frequency. This sequence joins TRBV7-9 and TRBJ2-3. Germline-derived CDR1 and CDR2 are SEHNR and FQNEAQ (reference sequence). CDR3 length: 13 amino acids. The CDR3 sequence is CASSFFGADTQYF.

Judged by frequency, this clonotype is large. The rearrangement links TRBV29-1 to TRBJ1-2; the D call from TCRdb, TRBD1, cannot be confirmed without DNA. CDR1 and CDR2 (germline): SQVTM, ANQGSEA. The CDR3 has 13 amino acids. This chain's CDR3 is CSVLTGENYGYTF.

This clonotype is labeled medium-sized based on frequency. The rearrangement joins TRBV27 to TRBJ2-7; checking the TCRdb D call of TRBD1 is not possible without DNA. CDR1 and CDR2 (germline): MNHEY, SMNVEV (reference sequence). The CDR3 length is 13 residues. The CDR3 region is CASAKGTAYEQYF.

This clonotype ranks as medium-sized (0.01 to 0.1%) in terms of frequency. J is TRBJ2-3 and V is TRBV19; as DNA is missing, the TRBD1 call by TCRdb cannot be tested. This CDR3 region has 17 residues. Per the germline V gene, CDR1 is LNHDA and CDR2 is SQIVND (reference sequence). CDR3 residues: CASSGYGTGGFADTQYF.

This clonotype is classed as medium-sized by frequency. The CDR3 here is CASRLKGGGTQYF. The rearrangement joins TRBV27 to TRBJ2-5; TCRdb's D gene call, TRBD1, goes unchecked for lack of DNA. CDR3 size: 13 residues. The germline V gene has CDR1 MNHEY and CDR2 SMNVEV (reference sequence).

In terms of frequency, this clonotype is medium-sized. The rearrangement joins TRBV7-2 to TRBJ2-1. Germline assignment: CDR1 SGHTA and CDR2 FQGNSA. The CDR3 is 13 amino acids. CDR3 in amino acids: CASSLRGSREQFF.

Considering frequency, this clonotype is medium-sized. The rearrangement joins TRBV29-1 to TRBJ2-3; lacking DNA, the TRBD1 call made by TCRdb goes unchecked. Germline lookup yields CDR1 SQVTM and CDR2 ANQGSEA. The CDR3 has 17 amino acids. Here the CDR3 reads CSVTNGPGQGLQDTQYF.

This clonotype is identified as medium-sized from frequency. The rearrangement uses TRBV29-1 and TRBJ2-7; the TCRdb D gene call, TRBD2, has no DNA to confirm it. Germline-derived CDR1 and CDR2 are SQVTM and ANQGSEA. The CDR3 extends over 14 amino acids. CDR3: CSVRGLAGRYEQYF.

This clonotype ranks as medium-sized in terms of frequency. The genes are TRBV27 and TRBJ1-5. There are 13 residues in the CDR3. Germline V lookup: CDR1 MNHEY, CDR2 SMNVEV (reference sequence). The CDR3 loop is CASRSRGNQPQHF.

This clonotype shows up as medium-sized by frequency. This chain joins TRBV6-2 or TRBV6-3 and TRBJ2-7; TCRdb gives TRBD2 as the D gene, but with no DNA this cannot be confirmed. Germline V gives CDR1 MNHEY, CDR2 SVGEGT. This CDR3 contains 19 residues. CDR3 residues: CASSAPRGGASGASYEQYF.

This clonotype is deemed medium-sized by its frequency. The chain uses TRBV5-6 and TRBJ1-4; absent DNA, TCRdb's TRBD1 call cannot be checked. This CDR3 is built from 14 residues. Germline loops: CDR1 SGHDT, CDR2 YYEEEE. The chain's CDR3 is CASSRGSSFGKLFF.

This clonotype is classed as medium-sized by frequency. This sequence joins TRBV6-2 or TRBV6-3 and TRBJ2-7; TCRdb lists TRBD1, though no DNA is available to test this call. CDR3 length: 16 amino acids. Germline CDR1 is MNHEY and CDR2 is SVGEGT. This CDR3 reads CASSYSTGASSYEQYF.

Its frequency marks this clonotype as medium-sized (0.01 to 0.1%). The chain links TRBV20-1 to TRBJ2-1; as DNA is missing, the TRBD1 call by TCRdb cannot be tested. CDR3 length: 16 residues. CDR1 DFQATT and CDR2 SNEGSKA come from the germline V gene (reference sequence). CDR3 sequence reads: CSADRSNWDTENEQFF.

This clonotype is called medium-sized based on its frequency. V is TRBV12-3 or TRBV12-4 and J is TRBJ2-1; TCRdb lists TRBD2, though no DNA is available to test this call. The CDR3 is made up of 15 amino acids. The CDR3 is CASRPTGGTYNEQFF.

Its frequency marks this clonotype as large (0.1 to 1%). The CDR3 is CSVEGQSYEQYF. The chain combines TRBV29-1 with TRBJ2-7; TCRdb names TRBD1, which stays unverified in the absence of DNA. CDR3 size: 12 residues. The germline V gene encodes CDR1 SQVTM and CDR2 ANQGSEA.